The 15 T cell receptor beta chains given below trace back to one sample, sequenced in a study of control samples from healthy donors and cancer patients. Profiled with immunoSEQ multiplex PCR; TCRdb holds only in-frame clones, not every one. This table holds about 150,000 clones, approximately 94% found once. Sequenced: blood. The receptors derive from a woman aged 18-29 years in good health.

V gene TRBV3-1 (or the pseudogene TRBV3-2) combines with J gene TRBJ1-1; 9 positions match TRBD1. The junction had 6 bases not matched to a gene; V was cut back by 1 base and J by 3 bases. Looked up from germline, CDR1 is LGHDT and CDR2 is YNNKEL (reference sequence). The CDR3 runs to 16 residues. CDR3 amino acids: CASSQGIQGAYTEAFF. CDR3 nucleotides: TGTGCCAGCAGCCAAGGAATACAGGGGGCCTACACTGAAGCTTTCTTT.

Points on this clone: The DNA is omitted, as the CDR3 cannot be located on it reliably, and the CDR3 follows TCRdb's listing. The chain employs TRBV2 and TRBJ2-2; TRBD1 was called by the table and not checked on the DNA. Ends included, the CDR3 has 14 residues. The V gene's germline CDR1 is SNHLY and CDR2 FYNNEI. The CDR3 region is CASILETGLGELFF.

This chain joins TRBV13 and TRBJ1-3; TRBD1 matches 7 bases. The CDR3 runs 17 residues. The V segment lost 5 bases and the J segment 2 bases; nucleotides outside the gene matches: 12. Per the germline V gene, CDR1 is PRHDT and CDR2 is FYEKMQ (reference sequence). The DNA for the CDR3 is TGTGCCAGCAGCCTCGGGACAGCCAGTTTTACTGGAAACACCATATATTTT. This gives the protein CASSLGTASFTGNTIYF.

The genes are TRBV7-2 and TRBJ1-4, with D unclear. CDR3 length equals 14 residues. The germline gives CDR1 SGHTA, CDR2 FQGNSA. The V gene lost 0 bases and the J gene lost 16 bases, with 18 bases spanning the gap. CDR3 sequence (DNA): TGTGCCAGCAGCTTAGCGGCCTTTAATGAACAACCGTTTTTT. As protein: CASSLAAFNEQPFF.

Here the CDR3 DNA reads TGTGCCAGCAGCCCCCAGGGACAGGGGGCCTATGAGCAGTTCTTC. Its protein is CASSPQGQGAYEQFF. The rearrangement uses TRBV13 and TRBJ2-1; 12 bases fit TRBD1. There are 15 residues in the CDR3. The germline V gene has CDR1 PRHDT and CDR2 FYEKMQ (reference sequence). After removal of 5 bases from V and 8 bases from J, the junction contained 7 bases not matched to a gene.

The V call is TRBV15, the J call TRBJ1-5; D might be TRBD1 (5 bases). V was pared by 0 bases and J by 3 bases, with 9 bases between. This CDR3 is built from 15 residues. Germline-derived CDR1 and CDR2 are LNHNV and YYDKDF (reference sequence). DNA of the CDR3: TGTGCCACCAGCAGAGACGACAGCATCAATCAGCCCCAGCATTTT. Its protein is CATSRDDSINQPQHF.

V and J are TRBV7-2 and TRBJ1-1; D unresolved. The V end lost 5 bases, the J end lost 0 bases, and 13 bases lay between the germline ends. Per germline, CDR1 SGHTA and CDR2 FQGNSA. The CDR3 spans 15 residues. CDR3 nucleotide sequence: TGTGCCAGCAGCCCCGACAAGCTAATGAACACTGAAGCTTTCTTT. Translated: CASSPDKLMNTEAFF.

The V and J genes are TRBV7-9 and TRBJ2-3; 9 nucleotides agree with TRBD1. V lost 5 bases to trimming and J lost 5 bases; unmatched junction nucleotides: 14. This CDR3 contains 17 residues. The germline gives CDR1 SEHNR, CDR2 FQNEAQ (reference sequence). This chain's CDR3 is CASSARVGQGTGDTQYF. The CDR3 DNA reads TGTGCCAGCAGCGCCCGGGTGGGACAGGGAACGGGAGATACGCAGTATTTT.

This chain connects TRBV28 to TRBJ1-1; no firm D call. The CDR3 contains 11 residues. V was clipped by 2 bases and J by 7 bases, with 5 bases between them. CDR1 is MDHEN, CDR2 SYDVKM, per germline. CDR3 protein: CASSLRGEAFF. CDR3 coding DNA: TGTGCCAGCAGTTTACGGGGTGAAGCTTTCTTT.

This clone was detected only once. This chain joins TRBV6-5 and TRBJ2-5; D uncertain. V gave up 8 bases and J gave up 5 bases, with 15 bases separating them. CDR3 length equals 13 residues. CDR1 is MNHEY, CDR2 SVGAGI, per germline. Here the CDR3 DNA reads TGTGCCAGCGCAATTGAATTGCCGGAGACCCAGTACTTC. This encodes CASAIELPETQYF.

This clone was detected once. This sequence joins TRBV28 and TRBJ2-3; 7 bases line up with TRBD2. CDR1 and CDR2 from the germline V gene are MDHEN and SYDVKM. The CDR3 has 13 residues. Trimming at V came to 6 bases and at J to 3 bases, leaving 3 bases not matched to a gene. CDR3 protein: CASRRLATDTQYF. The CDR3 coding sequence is TGTGCCAGCAGGAGACTAGCAACAGATACGCAGTATTTT. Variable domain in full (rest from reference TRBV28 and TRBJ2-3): DVKVTQSSRYLVKRTGEKVFLECVQDMDHENMFWYRQDPGLGLRLIYFSYDVKMKEKGDIPEGYSVSREKKERFSLILESASTNQTSMYLCASRRLATDTQYFGPGTRLTVL.

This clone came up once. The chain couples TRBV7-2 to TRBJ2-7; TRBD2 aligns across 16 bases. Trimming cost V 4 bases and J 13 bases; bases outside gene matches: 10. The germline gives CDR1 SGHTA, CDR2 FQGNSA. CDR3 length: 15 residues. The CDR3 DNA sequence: TGTGCCAGCAGCTCTACCGGGACTAGCGGGAGGGCCCCTTACTTC. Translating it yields CASSSTGTSGRAPYF.

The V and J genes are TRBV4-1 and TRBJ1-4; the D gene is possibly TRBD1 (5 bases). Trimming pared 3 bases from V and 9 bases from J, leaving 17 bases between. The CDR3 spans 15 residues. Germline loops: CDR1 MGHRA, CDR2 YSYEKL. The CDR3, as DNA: TGCGCCAGCAGCCAGGGCATAGGGGAAGGTAAAAAACTGTTTTTT. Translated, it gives CASSQGIGEGKKLFF.

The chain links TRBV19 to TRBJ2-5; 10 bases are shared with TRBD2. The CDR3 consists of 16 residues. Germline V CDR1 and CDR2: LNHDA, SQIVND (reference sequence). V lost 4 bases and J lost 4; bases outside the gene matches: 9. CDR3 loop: CASSTWVAGGRETQYF. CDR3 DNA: TGTGCCAGTAGTACATGGGTAGCGGGGGGTCGAGAGACCCAGTACTTC.

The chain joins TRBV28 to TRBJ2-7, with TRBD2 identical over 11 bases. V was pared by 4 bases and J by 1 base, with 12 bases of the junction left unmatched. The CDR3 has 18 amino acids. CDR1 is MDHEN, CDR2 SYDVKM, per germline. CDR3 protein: CASSSPTELAGESYEQYF. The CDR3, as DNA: TGTGCCAGCAGTTCTCCCACGGAACTAGCGGGAGAGTCCTACGAGCAGTACTTC.